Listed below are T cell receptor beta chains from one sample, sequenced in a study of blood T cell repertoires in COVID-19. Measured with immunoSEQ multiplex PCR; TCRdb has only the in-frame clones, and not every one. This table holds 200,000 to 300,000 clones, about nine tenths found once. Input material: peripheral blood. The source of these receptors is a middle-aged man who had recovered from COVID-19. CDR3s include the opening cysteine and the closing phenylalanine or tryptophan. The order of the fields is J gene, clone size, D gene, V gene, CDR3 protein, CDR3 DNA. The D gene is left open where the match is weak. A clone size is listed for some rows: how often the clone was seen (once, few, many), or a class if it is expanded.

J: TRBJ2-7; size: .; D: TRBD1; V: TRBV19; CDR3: CAARKTGEDEQYF; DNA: TGTGCGGCACGAAAAACAGGGGAAGACGAGCAGTACTTC
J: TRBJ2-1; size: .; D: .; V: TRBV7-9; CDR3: CASRGRGGNEQFF; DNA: TGTGCCAGTAGAGGTAGAGGCGGCAATGAGCAGTTCTTC
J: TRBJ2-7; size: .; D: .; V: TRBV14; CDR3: CASSQEIVKQYF; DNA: TGTGCCAGCAGCCAAGAAATAGTCAAGCAGTACTTC
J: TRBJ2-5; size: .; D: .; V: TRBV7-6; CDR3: CASSLAGPWETQYF; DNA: TGTGCCAGCAGCTTAGCGGGGCCGTGGGAGACCCAGTACTTC
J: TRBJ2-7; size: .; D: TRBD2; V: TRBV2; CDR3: CASRPIAGGEYF; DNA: TGTGCCAGCCGCCCGATAGCGGGAGGGGAGTACTTC
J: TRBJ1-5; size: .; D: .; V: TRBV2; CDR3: CASTVRQGGSQPQHF; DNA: TGTGCCAGCACCGTTCGCCAGGGAGGGAGCCAGCCCCAGCATTTT
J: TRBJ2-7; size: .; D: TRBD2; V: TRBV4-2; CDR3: CASSFFGGLAGGYEQYF; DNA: TGTGCCAGCAGCTTCTTCGGTGGGCTAGCGGGAGGCTACGAGCAGTACTTC
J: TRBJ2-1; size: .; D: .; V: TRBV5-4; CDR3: CASSLVAAERDEQFF; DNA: TGTGCCAGCAGCTTAGTAGCGGCCGAGCGTGATGAGCAGTTCTTC
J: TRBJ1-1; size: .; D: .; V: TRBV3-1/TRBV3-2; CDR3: CASSPPTVNTEAFF; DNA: TGTGCCAGCAGCCCACCGACAGTGAACACTGAAGCTTTCTTT
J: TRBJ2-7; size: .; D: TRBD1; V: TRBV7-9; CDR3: CASSRRGQGYEQYF; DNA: TGTGCCAGCAGCAGGCGGGGACAGGGCTACGAGCAGTACTTC
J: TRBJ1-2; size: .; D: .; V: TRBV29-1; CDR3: CSSGDPGEYGYTF; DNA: TGCAGCTCCGGAGATCCCGGGGAGTATGGCTACACCTTC
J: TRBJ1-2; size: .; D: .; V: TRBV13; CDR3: CASSLGQGAWRVGYTF; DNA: TGTGCCAGCAGCTTAGGACAGGGTGCCTGGCGGGTTGGCTACACCTTC
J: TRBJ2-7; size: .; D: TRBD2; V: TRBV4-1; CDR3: CASSGIPGLAGDKQYF; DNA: TGCGCCAGCAGCGGAATCCCGGGACTAGCGGGAGATAAGCAGTACTTC
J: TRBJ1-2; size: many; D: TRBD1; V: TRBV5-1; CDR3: CASSWDRANYGYTF; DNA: TGCGCCAGCAGCTGGGACAGAGCTAACTATGGCTACACCTTC
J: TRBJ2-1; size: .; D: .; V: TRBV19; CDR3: CASSGGRWAGSYNEQFF; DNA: TGTGCCAGTAGTGGGGGGAGGTGGGCGGGCTCCTACAATGAGCAGTTCTTC
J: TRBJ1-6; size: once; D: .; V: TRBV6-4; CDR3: CASSDSTVGSPLHF; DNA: TGTGCCAGCAGTGACTCAACGGTCGGTTCACCCCTCCACTTT
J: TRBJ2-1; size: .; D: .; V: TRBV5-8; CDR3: CASSLVGGPGNEQFF; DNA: TGTGCCAGCAGCTTGGTCGGGGGGCCGGGTAATGAGCAGTTCTTC
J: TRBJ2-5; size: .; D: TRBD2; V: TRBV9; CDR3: CASSSKGLADQETQYF; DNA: TGTGCCAGCAGCTCAAAGGGACTAGCGGACCAAGAGACCCAGTACTTC
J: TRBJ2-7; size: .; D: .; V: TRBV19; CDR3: CASSPRRGQSYEQYF; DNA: TGTGCCAGTAGTCCACGGAGGGGACAGTCCTACGAGCAGTACTTC
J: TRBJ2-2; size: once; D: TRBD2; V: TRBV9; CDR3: CASSVLAEPNTGELFF; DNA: TGTGCCAGCAGCGTCCTAGCGGAGCCGAACACCGGGGAGCTGTTTTTT
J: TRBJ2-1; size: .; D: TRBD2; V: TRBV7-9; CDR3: CASSWEGSSYNEQFF; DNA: TGTGCCAGCAGCTGGGAGGGAAGCTCCTACAATGAGCAGTTCTTC
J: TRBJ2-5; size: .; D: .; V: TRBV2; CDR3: CASSPTGFSETQYF; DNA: TGTGCCAGCAGCCCAACGGGATTTAGTGAGACCCAGTACTTC
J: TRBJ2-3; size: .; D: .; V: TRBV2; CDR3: CASSPFRSASTDTQYF; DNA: TGTGCCAGCAGTCCGTTTAGAAGCGCCTCCACAGATACGCAGTATTTT
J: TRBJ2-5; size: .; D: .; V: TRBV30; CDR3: CAWSYGRRAEEAQYF; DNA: TGTGCCTGGAGCTATGGACGGAGGGCTGAAGAGGCCCAGTACTTC
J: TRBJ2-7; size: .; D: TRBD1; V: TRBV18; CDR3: CASSPGTVYEQYF; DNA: TGTGCCAGCTCACCAGGGACAGTCTACGAGCAGTACTTC
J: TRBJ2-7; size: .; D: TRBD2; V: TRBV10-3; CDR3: CAISESSGGAYEQYF; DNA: TGTGCCATCAGTGAGTCCAGCGGGGGGGCCTACGAGCAGTACTTC
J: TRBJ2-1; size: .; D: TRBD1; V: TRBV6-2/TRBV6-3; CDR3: CASSRGQANYNEQFF; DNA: TGTGCCAGCAGCCGCGGACAGGCTAACTACAATGAGCAGTTCTTC
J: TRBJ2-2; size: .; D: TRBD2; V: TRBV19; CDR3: CASSMSRLAGGRNTGELFF; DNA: TGTGCCAGTAGTATGTCGAGACTAGCGGGAGGGAGGAACACCGGGGAGCTGTTTTTT
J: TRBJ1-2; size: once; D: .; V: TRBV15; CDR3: CATSRDNPGSGYTF; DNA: TGTGCCACCAGCAGAGATAATCCGGGGAGCGGCTACACCTTC